This TCR beta chain came from a study of read filtering for tumor transcriptome and immune sequencing. About the research overall: Revised staging placed eight or nine patients in R-ISS I, 15 to 20 in II, 6 or 7 in III. Study results and limitations: Correlation between methods rose after single-read clonotypes were removed. In IR-seq, single-read clonotypes were around 80% of clonotypes but about 3.5% of reads.

This clonotype was observed many times. Its target is not known. The library was built from about 0.4 ug RNA with molecular barcoded adaptors for alpha/delta and beta/gamma chains. Each CDR3 protein gets one entry after TCRdb re-called the reads with MiXCR. The sample has fewer than 90,000 distinct CDR3 sequences, about 12% seen once. This sequence originates from a donor aged 40 or over with multiple myeloma. What was sequenced was a population of CD138-negative cells sorted from bone marrow.

This CDR3 reads CASSFGQVDEQYF. The DNA of the CDR3 is TGTGCCAGCAGTTTTGGCCAGGTCGACGAGCAGTACTTC. V and J are TRBV12-3 or TRBV12-4 and TRBJ2-7, with D unresolved. The CDR3 totals 13 residues. The germline V and J ends were trimmed by 3 bases and 5 bases, with 11 bases remaining between them.